The source of this T cell receptor (beta chain) is a study of multiple sclerosis patients with progressive multifocal leukoencephalopathy. Study-level findings and limits: Less diverse TRB repertoires were suggested in most PML patients.

After removal of 4 bases from V and 5 bases from J, the junction contained 8 bases not matched to a gene. The CDR3 is 15 residues long. The germline V gene encodes CDR1 SGHRS and CDR2 YFSETQ. Time point given: approximately twelve months of natalizumab therapy. Each PCR contained spiked synthetic TR CDR3 controls spanning every V-J pairing. Produced via immunoSEQ multiplex PCR; TCRdb's table is partial and in-frame only. The table shows 20,000 to 30,000 clones, with approximately 90% occurring only once. This clone was counted once. What it binds is not known. V gene TRBV5-1 combines with J gene TRBJ2-2; TRBD2 agrees at 7 bases. Sample: PBMCs, taken from a patient treated with natalizumab. The clonotype was recovered from a young man with multiple sclerosis. CDR3 nucleotides: TGCGCCAGCAGCCCTCGGGAGGACATAACCGGGGAGCTGTTTTTT. This codes for CASSPREDITGELFF.